This T cell receptor (beta chain) was retrieved from a study of identical twins. The CDR3 totals 13 residues. Trimming took 3 bases from V and 5 from J, leaving 11 bases between them. The sample holds a few counts of this clonotype. The antigen remains undetermined. Points from the study as a whole: Modelling underestimated the level of out-of-frame TCR alpha sharing observed in monozygotic twins.

TCRdb redid the calling of the 5' RACE reads with MiXCR, one entry per CDR3 protein. Among hundreds of thousands of distinct CDR3 sequences listed, 18% were seen once. The data were also submitted as part of a second study, on T cells expressing NK-cell markers. That source reports: In the group of eight sequenced donors, seven were HCMV-seropositive and one was seronegative. Clones of NKG2C+ T cells that had expanded were of unclear HCMV specificity.

Sequencing input: PBMCs. This TCR derives from a woman younger than 35 in good health. The chain employs TRBV12-3 or TRBV12-4 and TRBJ2-7; D perhaps matches TRBD2 (6 bases). CDR3 protein: CASSFSGDHEQYF. For the CDR3, the DNA is TGTGCCAGCAGTTTCTCGGGGGACCACGAGCAGTACTTC.